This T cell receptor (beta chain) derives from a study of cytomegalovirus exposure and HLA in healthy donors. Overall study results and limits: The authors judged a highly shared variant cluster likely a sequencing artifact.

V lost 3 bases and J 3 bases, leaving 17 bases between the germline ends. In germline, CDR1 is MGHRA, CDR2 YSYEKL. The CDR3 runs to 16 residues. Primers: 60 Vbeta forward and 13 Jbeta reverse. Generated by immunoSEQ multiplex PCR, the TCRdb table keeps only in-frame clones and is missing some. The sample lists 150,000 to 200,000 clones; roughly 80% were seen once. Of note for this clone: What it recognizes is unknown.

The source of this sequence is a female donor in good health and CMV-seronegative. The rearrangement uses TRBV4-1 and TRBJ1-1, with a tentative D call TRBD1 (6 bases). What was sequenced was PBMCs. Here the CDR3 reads CASSQGRGANDTEAFF. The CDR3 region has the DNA TGCGCCAGCAGCCAGGGACGGGGGGCGAACGACACTGAAGCTTTCTTT.